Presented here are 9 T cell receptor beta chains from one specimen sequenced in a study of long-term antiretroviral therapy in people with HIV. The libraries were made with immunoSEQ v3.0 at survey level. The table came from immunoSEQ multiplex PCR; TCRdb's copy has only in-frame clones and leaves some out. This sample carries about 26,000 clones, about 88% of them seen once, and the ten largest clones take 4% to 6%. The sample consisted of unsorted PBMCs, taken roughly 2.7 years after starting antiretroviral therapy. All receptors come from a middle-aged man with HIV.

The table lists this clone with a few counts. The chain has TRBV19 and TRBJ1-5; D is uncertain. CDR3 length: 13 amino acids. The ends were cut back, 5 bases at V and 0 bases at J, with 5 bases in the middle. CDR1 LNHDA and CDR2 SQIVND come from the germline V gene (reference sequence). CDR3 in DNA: TGTGCCAGTAGTGCGGATAGCAATCAGCCCCAGCATTTT. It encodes CASSADSNQPQHF.

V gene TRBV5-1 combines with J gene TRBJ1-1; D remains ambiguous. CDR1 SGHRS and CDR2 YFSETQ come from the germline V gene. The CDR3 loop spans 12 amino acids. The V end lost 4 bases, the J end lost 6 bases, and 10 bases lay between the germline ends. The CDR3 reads CASSPHGPEAFF. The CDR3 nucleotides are TGCGCCAGCAGCCCCCATGGCCCTGAAGCTTTCTTT.

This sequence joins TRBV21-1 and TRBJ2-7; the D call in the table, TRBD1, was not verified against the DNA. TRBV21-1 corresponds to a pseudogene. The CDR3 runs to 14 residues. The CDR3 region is CASSLTDRIYEQYF. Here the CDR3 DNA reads TGTGCCAGCAGCCTGACAGACAGAATCTACGAGCAGTACTTC.

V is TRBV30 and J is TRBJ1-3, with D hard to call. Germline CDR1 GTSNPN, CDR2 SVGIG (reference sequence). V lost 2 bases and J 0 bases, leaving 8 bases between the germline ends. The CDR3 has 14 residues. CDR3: CAWSLTRSGNTIYF. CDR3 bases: TGTGCCTGGAGTTTAACACGCTCTGGAAACACCATATATTTT. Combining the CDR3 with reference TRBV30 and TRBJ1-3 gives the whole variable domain SQTIHQWPATLVQPVGSPLSLECTVEGTSNPNLYWYRQAAGRGLQLLFYSVGIGQISSEVPQNLSASRPQDRQFILSSKKLLLSDSGFYLCAWSLTRSGNTIYFGEGSWLTVV.

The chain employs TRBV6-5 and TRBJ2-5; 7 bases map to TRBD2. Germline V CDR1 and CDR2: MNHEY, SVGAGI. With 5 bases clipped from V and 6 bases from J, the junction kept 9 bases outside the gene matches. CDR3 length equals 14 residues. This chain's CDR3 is CASSTTSVGQTQYF. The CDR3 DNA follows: TGTGCCAGCAGTACAACTAGCGTCGGACAGACCCAGTACTTC.

CDR3 coding DNA: TGTGCCACCAGGAGCGGATGGGGCTTTACAGATACGCAGTATTTT. This encodes CATRSGWGFTDTQYF. The rearrangement uses TRBV15 and TRBJ2-3; D may be TRBD1 or TRBD2 (5 bases each). The CDR3 loop spans 15 amino acids. Germline V gene sequence: CDR1 LNHNV, CDR2 YYDKDF (reference sequence). The V end lost 6 bases, the J end lost 3 bases, and 16 bases lay between the germline ends.

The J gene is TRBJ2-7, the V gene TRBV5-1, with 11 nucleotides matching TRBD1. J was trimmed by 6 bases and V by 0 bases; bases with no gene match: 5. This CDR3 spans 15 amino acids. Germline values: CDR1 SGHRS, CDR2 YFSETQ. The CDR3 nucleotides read TGCGCCAGCAGCTTGGGCGGGACAGGGGGTTTCGAGCAGTACTTC. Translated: CASSLGGTGGFEQYF.

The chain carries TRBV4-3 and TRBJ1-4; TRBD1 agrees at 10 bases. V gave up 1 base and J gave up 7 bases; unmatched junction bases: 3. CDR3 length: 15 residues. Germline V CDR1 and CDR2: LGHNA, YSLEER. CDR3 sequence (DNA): TGCGCCAGCAGCCAAGGACAGGGGGCAGTTGAAAAACTGTTTTTT. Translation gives CASSQGQGAVEKLFF.

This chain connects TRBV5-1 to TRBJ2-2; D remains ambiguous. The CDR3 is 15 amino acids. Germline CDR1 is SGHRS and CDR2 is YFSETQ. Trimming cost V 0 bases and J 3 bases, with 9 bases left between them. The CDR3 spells CASSLEGMDTGELFF. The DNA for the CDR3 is TGCGCCAGCAGCTTGGAAGGGATGGACACCGGGGAGCTGTTTTTT.